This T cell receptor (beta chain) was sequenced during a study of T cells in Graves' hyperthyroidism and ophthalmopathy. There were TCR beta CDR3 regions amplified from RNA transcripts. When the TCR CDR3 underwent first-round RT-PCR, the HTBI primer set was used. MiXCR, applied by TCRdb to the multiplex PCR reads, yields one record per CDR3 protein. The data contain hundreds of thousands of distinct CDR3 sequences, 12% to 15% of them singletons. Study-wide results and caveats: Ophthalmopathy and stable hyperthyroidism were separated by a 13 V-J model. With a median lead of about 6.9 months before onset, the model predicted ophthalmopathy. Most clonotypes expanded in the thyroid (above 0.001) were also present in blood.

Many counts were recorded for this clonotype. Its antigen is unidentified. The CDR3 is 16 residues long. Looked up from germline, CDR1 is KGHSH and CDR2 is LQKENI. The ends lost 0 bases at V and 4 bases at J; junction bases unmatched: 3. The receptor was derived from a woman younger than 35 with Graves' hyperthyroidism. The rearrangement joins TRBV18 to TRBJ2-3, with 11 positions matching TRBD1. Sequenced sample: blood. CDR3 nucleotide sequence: TGTGCCAGCTCACCACCTCCGGGACAGGGGGCAGATACGCAGTATTTT. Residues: CASSPPPGQGADTQYF.